The 32 T cell receptor beta chains in this list originate from one sample, sequenced in a study of OX40 agonist ivuxolimab in advanced cancers. Sequencing used immunoSEQ multiplex PCR; TCRdb keeps in-frame clones, though not all of them. The profile covers about 94,000 clones, with approximately 93% appearing a single time and roughly 0.17% taken by the ten largest. The sequencing here drew on CD4+ or CD8+ T cells sorted from blood, taken in a trial of the OX40 agonist ivuxolimab. The receptors come from an adult with an advanced solid tumor such as melanoma, head and neck, liver or kidney cancer.

The chain is built from TRBV7-9 and TRBJ1-6; D is unclear. V gave up 5 bases and J gave up 7 bases, with 12 bases separating them. The CDR3 is 14 residues long. Germline CDR1 is SEHNR and CDR2 is FQNEAQ (reference sequence). DNA of the CDR3: TGTGCCAGCAGCCCTTCTGGGGTAAATTCACCCCTCCACTTT. This gives the protein CASSPSGVNSPLHF.

The chain links TRBV7-2 to TRBJ2-3; D might be TRBD2 (5 bases). The CDR3 extends over 14 amino acids. Per germline, CDR1 SGHTA and CDR2 FQGNSA. V was trimmed by 5 bases and J by 4 bases, leaving 13 bases between them. Here the CDR3 reads CASSPSTRPDTQYF. In nucleotides, the CDR3 is TGTGCCAGCAGCCCCTCCACTAGGCCAGATACGCAGTATTTT. Full variable domain (remainder filled in from reference TRBV7-2 and TRBJ2-3): GAGVSQSPSNKVTEKGKDVELRCDPISGHTALYWYRQSLGQGLEFLIYFQGNSAPDKSGLPSDRFSAERTGGSVSTLTIQRTQQEDSAVYLCASSPSTRPDTQYFGPGTRLTVL.

The chain carries TRBV7-5 and TRBJ1-3. TRBV7-5 is termed a pseudogene. CDR3 size: 14 residues. CDR3 DNA sequence: TGTGCCAGAAGCCCCCCTGGCTCTGGAAACACCATATATTTT. Its protein product is CARSPPGSGNTIYF.

V usage is TRBV5-1 and J usage is TRBJ2-3; D unresolved. CDR1 is SGHRS, CDR2 YFSETQ, per germline. The V end was cut by 6 bases, the J end by 1 base, with 9 bases between. The CDR3 length is 13 residues. CDR3 residues: CASKWQGTDTQYF. CDR3 nucleotide sequence: TGCGCCAGCAAGTGGCAGGGCACAGATACGCAGTATTTT.

The rearrangement uses TRBV7-9 and TRBJ2-2; 8 nucleotides line up with TRBD2. J gave up 0 bases and V 8 bases, and 17 bases lay outside the gene matches. CDR1 is SEHNR, CDR2 FQNEAQ, per germline (reference sequence). The CDR3 is 19 amino acids. The CDR3 here is CASAPGLGGGLANTGELFF. As DNA, the CDR3 is TGTGCCAGCGCCCCCGGGCTCGGAGGGGGACTAGCGAACACCGGGGAGCTGTTTTTT.

The CDR3 sequence: CASSLIAPTGKDRGYTF. Here the CDR3 DNA reads TGTGCCAGCAGTTTAATAGCCCCGACCGGCAAGGATAGAGGCTACACCTTC. This sequence joins TRBV27 and TRBJ1-2; D gene ambiguous. The CDR3 covers 17 residues. V was clipped by 2 bases and J by 8 bases, with 24 bases between them. The germline gives CDR1 MNHEY, CDR2 SMNVEV (reference sequence).

The gene calls are TRBV5-1 and TRBJ1-1; TRBD1 might be the D (6 bases). Germline values: CDR1 SGHRS, CDR2 YFSETQ. The CDR3 spans 14 residues. Trimming removed 4 bases at V and 5 bases at J, with 15 bases between. As DNA, the CDR3 is TGCGCCAGCAGCCTAGAGACAGGTACGACTGAAGCTTTCTTT. Protein sequence: CASSLETGTTEAFF.

CDR3 in DNA: TGTGCCAGCAGCCCTACCTGGACAGGGACCTACAATGAGCAGTTCTTC. The encoded protein is CASSPTWTGTYNEQFF. The chain joins TRBV11-1 to TRBJ2-1; the match to TRBD1 covers 8 bases. CDR3 length equals 16 residues. Germline V gene sequence: CDR1 SGHAT, CDR2 FQDESV (reference sequence). V lost 5 bases to trimming and J lost 2 bases; unmatched junction nucleotides: 8. Drawing the rest from reference TRBV11-1 and TRBJ2-1, the complete variable domain is EAEVAQSPRYKITEKSQAVAFWCDPISGHATLYWYRQILGQGPELLVQFQDESVVDDSQLPKDRFSAERLKGVDSTLKIQPAELGDSAMYLCASSPTWTGTYNEQFFGPGTRLTVL.

V and J are TRBV11-3 and TRBJ2-1, with a possible D match to TRBD1 (7 bases). Germline lookup yields CDR1 SGHNT and CDR2 YENEEA. The CDR3 contains 14 residues. Trimming stripped 4 bases from V and 9 bases from J, with 16 bases between. The CDR3 nucleotides are TGTGCCAGCAGCTCACAGGAGGGGGCAACTGAGCAGTTCTTC. This codes for CASSSQEGATEQFF. The full variable domain, rest sourced from reference TRBV11-3 and TRBJ2-1, is EAGVVQSPRYKIIEKKQPVAFWCNPISGHNTLYWYLQNLGQGPELLIRYENEEAVDDSQLPKDRFSAERLKGVDSTLKIQPAELGDSAVYLCASSSQEGATEQFFGPGTRLTVL.

This clone was picked up one time. The gene calls are TRBV5-1 and TRBJ1-2; 8 bases align to TRBD1. Germline CDR1 is SGHRS and CDR2 is YFSETQ. There are 14 residues in the CDR3. The V segment lost 0 bases and the J segment 7 bases; nucleotides outside the gene matches: 5. The CDR3 nucleotides read TGCGCCAGCAGCTTGGACAGGGGGAGAAGTGGCTACACCTTC. This encodes CASSLDRGRSGYTF.

The chain couples TRBV10-3 to TRBJ1-3; D is unclear. This CDR3 comprises 16 residues. Trimming left V 11 bases short and J 1 base short, with 21 bases between. Per the germline V gene, CDR1 is ENHRY and CDR2 is SYGVKD. Here the CDR3 reads CALSKGPGDSGNTIYF. DNA for the CDR3: TGTGCCCTAAGCAAAGGCCCTGGGGATTCTGGAAACACCATATATTTT.

CDR3 loop: CASSLRSGGPPYEQYF. CDR3 nucleotide sequence: TGTGCCAGCAGCTTGAGGTCAGGGGGGCCTCCCTACGAGCAGTACTTC. The V and J genes are TRBV5-4 and TRBJ2-7; D may be TRBD1 (7 bases). V lost 1 base, J lost 2 bases, and 16 bases lay in between. This CDR3 region has 16 residues. Per germline, CDR1 SGHNT and CDR2 YYREEE (reference sequence). The whole variable domain, filled in from reference TRBV5-4 and TRBJ2-7, reads ETGVTQSPTHLIKTRGQQVTLRCSSQSGHNTVSWYQQALGQGPQFIFQYYREEENGRGNFPPRFSGLQFPNYSSELNVNALELDDSALYLCASSLRSGGPPYEQYFGPGTRLTVT.

The chain employs TRBV6-1 and TRBJ2-7, with 10 positions matching TRBD1. CDR1 and CDR2 (germline): MNHNS, SASEGT. With 6 bases clipped from V and 5 bases from J, the junction kept 7 bases outside the gene matches. The CDR3 loop spans 14 amino acids. The DNA of the CDR3 is TGTGCCAGCAGCTCGACAGGGGGCAACGACGAGCAGTACTTC. Translation: CASSSTGGNDEQYF.

The chain joins TRBV7-3 to TRBJ2-1; no clear D gene. The V gene lost 1 base and the J gene lost 4 bases, with 14 bases spanning the gap. Germline V gene lookup returns CDR1 SGHTA and CDR2 FQGTGA. The CDR3 consists of 16 residues. The CDR3 is CASSLISLLGYNEQFF. DNA for the CDR3: TGTGCCAGCAGCTTAATTTCCCTTTTGGGGTACAATGAGCAGTTCTTC.

This clone was picked up one time. V gene TRBV15 combines with J gene TRBJ2-3, with no clear D. Germline assignment: CDR1 LNHNV and CDR2 YYDKDF (reference sequence). CDR3 length equals 17 residues. The V end was cut by 0 bases, the J end by 2 bases, with 15 bases between. The DNA of the CDR3 is TGTGCCACCAGCAGAGATCGTGGCAGAACTTTCACAGATACGCAGTATTTT. Amino acid sequence: CATSRDRGRTFTDTQYF.

The V and J genes are TRBV27 and TRBJ1-5, with 7 bases lining up with TRBD1. CDR3 length: 14 residues. The germline CDR1 and CDR2 sequences are MNHEY and SMNVEV (reference sequence). V lost 2 bases to trimming and J lost 7 bases; unmatched junction nucleotides: 5. CDR3 loop: CASSLKGAGQPQHF. The CDR3 coding sequence is TGTGCCAGCAGTTTAAAGGGGGCGGGACAGCCCCAGCATTTT.

The chain couples TRBV7-9 to TRBJ1-4; D possibly corresponds to TRBD1 (5 bases). Trimming removed 6 bases from V and 5 bases from J, with 13 bases in between. The CDR3 is made up of 14 amino acids. The germline CDR1 and CDR2 sequences are SEHNR and FQNEAQ (reference sequence). The CDR3 DNA is TGTGCCAGCAGGGCGGGAGGGGAGAATGAAAAACTGTTTTTT. Encoded protein: CASRAGGENEKLFF.

The V gene is TRBV11-3, the J gene TRBJ1-4, with D possibly being TRBD1 (6 bases). The CDR3 has 13 residues. Germline assignment: CDR1 SGHNT and CDR2 YENEEA. Trimming pared 5 bases from V and 8 bases from J, leaving 12 bases between. The CDR3 is CASSPGHPEKLFF. The CDR3 DNA is TGTGCCAGCAGCCCGGGACACCCCGAAAAACTGTTTTTT.

This clone was picked up a small number of times. This chain joins TRBV19 and TRBJ1-4; D gene ambiguous. This CDR3 is built from 14 residues. CDR1 is LNHDA, CDR2 SQIVND, per germline (reference sequence). V lost 5 bases and J lost 0, with 7 bases in between. CDR3 in amino acids: CASSSATTNEKLFF. CDR3 nucleotides: TGTGCCAGTAGTTCAGCCACAACTAATGAAAAACTGTTTTTT.

This clone appeared a single time. The gene calls are TRBV6-1 and TRBJ2-7, with D perhaps TRBD1 (6 bases). The CDR3 is made up of 15 amino acids. The V and J ends lost 2 bases and 0 bases respectively, with 11 bases between them. Germline CDR1 is MNHNS and CDR2 is SASEGT. The CDR3: CASSEQGPRSYEQYF. The CDR3 region has the DNA TGTGCCAGCAGTGAACAGGGGCCCCGCTCCTACGAGCAGTACTTC.

The chain joins TRBV27 to TRBJ2-2; D ambiguous. Germline-derived CDR1 and CDR2 are MNHEY and SMNVEV (reference sequence). The CDR3 totals 19 residues. The ends were cut back, 3 bases at V and 0 bases at J, with 20 bases in the middle. Here the CDR3 DNA reads TGTGCCAGCAGTTTCCGCTTTGTGGCACGGTTCGCGAACACCGGGGAGCTGTTTTTT. Its protein is CASSFRFVARFANTGELFF.

V is TRBV18 and J is TRBJ1-2; D possibly corresponds to TRBD1 (6 bases). CDR3 length: 14 amino acids. V was pared by 3 bases and J by 4 bases, with 12 bases between. Germline V gene lookup returns CDR1 KGHSH and CDR2 LQKENI. CDR3 protein: CASSPGRDTYGYTF. The CDR3 DNA reads as TGTGCCAGCTCACCGGGCAGGGACACCTATGGCTACACCTTC.

The chain couples TRBV5-6 to TRBJ2-3; no clear D. The CDR3 is made up of 13 amino acids. V lost 0 bases and J 2 bases, leaving 4 bases between the germline ends. CDR1 SGHDT and CDR2 YYEEEE come from the germline V gene. Here the CDR3 reads CASSLEVTDTQYF. CDR3 in DNA: TGTGCCAGCAGCTTGGAGGTCACAGATACGCAGTATTTT.

This chain links TRBV6-6 with TRBJ2-7, with 9 bases aligning to TRBD1. V was clipped by 5 bases and J by 0 bases; unmatched bases: 5. CDR1 MNHNY and CDR2 SVGAGI come from the germline V gene (reference sequence). The CDR3 contains 15 residues. The CDR3: CASSRQGVISYEQYF. The CDR3 DNA follows: TGTGCCAGCAGTCGACAGGGGGTAATCTCCTACGAGCAGTACTTC.

The rearrangement uses TRBV30 and TRBJ1-4; D call uncertain. CDR1 and CDR2 (germline): GTSNPN, SVGIG (reference sequence). V shed 3 bases and J shed 7 bases, with 6 bases lying between them. The CDR3 runs 11 residues. The DNA of the CDR3 is TGTGCCTGGAGACGAGGTGAAAAACTGTTTTTT. Its protein product is CAWRRGEKLFF.

The chain couples TRBV10-3 to TRBJ2-5, with TRBD1 as a possible D gene (6 bases). The CDR3 is 14 amino acids. Germline V gene lookup returns CDR1 ENHRY and CDR2 SYGVKD. V was pared by 6 bases and J by 5 bases, with 16 bases between. CDR3 amino acids: CAISNQGLGETQYF. DNA of the CDR3: TGTGCCATCAGCAATCAGGGGCTGGGGGAGACCCAGTACTTC.

V usage is TRBV7-2 and J usage is TRBJ2-7; TRBD1 might be the D (5 bases). The CDR3 spans 14 residues. CDR1 and CDR2 from the germline V gene are SGHTA and FQGNSA. The germline V and J ends were trimmed by 4 bases and 2 bases, with 12 bases remaining between them. The CDR3 sequence: CASSSTVAPYEQYF. The CDR3 nucleotides read TGTGCCAGCAGCTCGACAGTTGCCCCCTACGAGCAGTACTTC.

The chain is built from TRBV4-3 and TRBJ2-6; 9 positions agree with TRBD2. CDR3 length equals 19 residues. Germline CDR1 and CDR2: LGHNA and YSLEER. Trimming took 0 bases from V and 1 from J; bases not matched to a gene: 7. The CDR3 loop is CASSQDFASGTSGANVLTF. The CDR3 nucleotides are TGCGCCAGCAGCCAAGATTTTGCTAGCGGGACGTCTGGGGCCAACGTCCTGACTTTC.

The chain recombines TRBV10-3 with TRBJ2-1, with 7 bases that match TRBD2. The length of the CDR3 is 14 residues. Germline V gene data show CDR1 as ENHRY and CDR2 as SYGVKD. The V gene end was trimmed by 6 bases and the J gene end by 2 bases; junction bases not matched to a gene: 4. In DNA, the CDR3 is TGTGCCATCAGGGAGCGGGACGCCTACAATGAGCAGTTCTTC. This sequence encodes CAIRERDAYNEQFF.

The chain recombines TRBV2 with TRBJ2-7, with 11 bases identical to TRBD1. The germline V gene has CDR1 SNHLY and CDR2 FYNNEI. The CDR3 totals 14 residues. Trimming removed 4 bases from V and 2 bases from J; junction bases left unmatched: 1. CDR3 nucleotide sequence: TGTGCCAGCAGTGGGGACAGGGGGGCCTACGAGCAGTACTTC. Amino acid sequence: CASSGDRGAYEQYF.

The V call is TRBV18, the J call TRBJ2-3; 10 bases align to TRBD1. V was pared by 2 bases and J by 4 bases, with 3 bases of the junction left unmatched. The germline V gene encodes CDR1 KGHSH and CDR2 LQKENI. This CDR3 comprises 15 residues. In DNA form, the CDR3 reads TGTGCCAGCTCACCAGAGACAGGGGGCCCAGATACGCAGTATTTT. This gives the protein CASSPETGGPDTQYF. Supplemented by reference TRBV18 and TRBJ2-3, the full variable domain reads NAGVMQNPRHLVRRRGQEARLRCSPMKGHSHVYWYRQLPEEGLKFMVYLQKENIIDESGMPKERFSAEFPKEGPSILRIQQVVRGDSAAYFCASSPETGGPDTQYFGPGTRLTVL.

This clone came up once. The chain combines TRBV6-1 with TRBJ1-1; no reliable D call. The CDR3 spans 14 residues. The germline CDR1 and CDR2 sequences are MNHNS and SASEGT. Trimming took 2 bases from V and 2 from J, leaving 9 bases between them. The CDR3: CASSEHRSNTEAFF. DNA for the CDR3: TGTGCCAGCAGTGAACACCGGTCAAACACTGAAGCTTTCTTT.